Included here is one T cell receptor (beta chain) sequence, with context. No antigen is known for it. The repertoire was sequenced with immunoSEQ multiplex PCR; TCRdb's copy has only in-frame clones and lacks some. This sample has about 79,000 clones, with 70% to 85% found just once. The junction had 4 bases not matched to a gene; V was cut back by 8 bases and J by 1 base. This CDR3 has 14 residues. Per germline, CDR1 SGHTA and CDR2 FQGNSA. These data come from a study of OX40 agonist ivuxolimab in advanced cancers. Whole-study findings and limits: CD8+ T cells averaged more expanded clones than CD4+. Clones of CD4+ and CD8+ blood T cells grew by week 6 at doses of 0.1 to 3.0 mg/kg.

Source: CD4+ or CD8+ T cells sorted from blood, taken in a trial of the OX40 agonist ivuxolimab. V gene TRBV7-2 combines with J gene TRBJ1-4; 7 bases are shared with TRBD1. This clonotype originated in an adult with an advanced solid tumor such as melanoma, head and neck, liver or kidney cancer. The CDR3 sequence is CASGNRGTNEKLFF. Here the CDR3 DNA reads TGTGCCAGCGGAAACAGGGGAACTAATGAAAAACTGTTTTTT.